This is a list of T cell receptor beta chains from one sample in a study of post-analysis software for immune sequencing data. Each CDR3 protein is one row after TCRdb ran MiXCR on the PCR reads. This table holds around 770,000 distinct CDR3 sequences, roughly 46% found once. Sequencing was done on a sample of blood. The receptors derive from a girl between 5 and 17 years old with multiple sclerosis. Both conserved end residues are part of each CDR3. A D gene is named only where the DNA matches it firmly. Rows give clone size only sometimes, using once, few, many, or a class for an expanded clone.

clone_size d_call j_call v_call cdr3_nt cdr3_aa
NA NA TRBJ1-5 TRBV20-1 TGCAGTGCTAGATCCCATCGAGCGGGACAGCCCCAGCATTTT CSARSHRAGQPQHF
NA TRBD2 TRBJ2-2 TRBV6-5 TGTGCCAGCCAGATTGGGACTAGCGGGCGAGGGGAGCTGTTTTTT CASQIGTSGRGELFF
NA NA TRBJ2-7 TRBV29-1 TGCAGCGTGGCACCCGGGGCCTACGAGCAGTACTTC CSVAPGAYEQYF
many NA TRBJ2-7 TRBV7-2 TGTGCCAGCAGCTTGCAGGGAGGTCCATACGAGCAGTACTTC CASSLQGGPYEQYF
few NA TRBJ2-1 TRBV9 TGTGCCAGCAGCGCGGACTACCCGAGCTCCTACAATGAGCAGTTCTTC CASSADYPSSYNEQFF
NA NA TRBJ1-2 TRBV29-1 TGCAGCGTGGACAGTGCCCCAGGGACACGCCATGGCTACACCTTC CSVDSAPGTRHGYTF
few NA TRBJ1-6 TRBV5-1 TGCGCCAGCAGCTTGGAATCGCCACCTAATTCACCCCTCCACTTT CASSLESPPNSPLHF
NA NA TRBJ2-6 TRBV15 TGTGCCACCAGCAGAGATACGGGAAATGTCTTATCTGGGGCCAACGTCCTGACTTTC CATSRDTGNVLSGANVLTF
NA NA TRBJ2-5 TRBV10-3 TGTGCCATCAGTGAGTTTAGATCGGGGGCGCAAGAGACCCAGTACTTC CAISEFRSGAQETQYF
NA NA TRBJ2-7 TRBV5-1 TGCGCCAGCAGCGCGACTACGAGCTCCTACAATGAGCAGTACTTC CASSATTSSYNEQYF
NA NA TRBJ2-1 TRBV28 TGTGCCAGCACCCATGGCGGGACTCGTGAGCAGTTCTTC CASTHGGTREQFF
few TRBD2 TRBJ2-1 TRBV2 TGTGCCAGCAATGCCTTAGCGGGAGTCGATGAGCAGTTCTTC CASNALAGVDEQFF
few NA TRBJ1-2 TRBV5-5 TGTGCCAGCAGCTTGCAAAGCCTCTATGGCTACACCTTC CASSLQSLYGYTF
once NA TRBJ1-1 TRBV7-2 TGTGCCAGCAGCTTAGGGGCCGGACACCTTGAAGCTTTCTTT CASSLGAGHLEAFF
few NA TRBJ1-1 TRBV5-1 TGCGCCAGCAGCCCAGACGGATGGAACACTGAAGCTTTCTTT CASSPDGWNTEAFF
few NA TRBJ2-5 TRBV20-1 TGCAGTGCTAGCTCTAACTTGTACCAAGAGACCCAGTACTTC CSASSNLYQETQYF
few NA TRBJ2-2 TRBV20-1 TGCAGTGCTAGAGATCCCAGGGATAACACCGGGGAGCTGTTTTTT CSARDPRDNTGELFF
NA TRBD2 TRBJ2-1 TRBV20-1 TGCAGTGCTAGAGATGGGCTAGCGGGGCCCAATGAGCAGTTCTTC CSARDGLAGPNEQFF
few NA TRBJ2-7 TRBV29-1 TGCAGCGTTGCACGGGGGCGCGAGCAGTACTTC CSVARGREQYF
NA TRBD1 TRBJ2-7 TRBV2 TGTGCCAGCAGTGAATTGGGACAGGGGACGTACGAGCAGTACTTC CASSELGQGTYEQYF
NA TRBD1 TRBJ2-7 TRBV20-1 TGCAGTGCCCGGGACAGTCGGCTCTACGAGCAGTACTTC CSARDSRLYEQYF
NA NA TRBJ1-4 TRBV4-2 TGTGCCAGCAGCTACGGACCAGCAACTAATGAAAAACTGTTTTTT CASSYGPATNEKLFF
NA NA TRBJ2-5 TRBV20-1 TGCAGTGCTATGACAGGACAAGAGACCCAGTACTTC CSAMTGQETQYF
NA NA TRBJ2-7 TRBV2 TGTGCCAACTTGATGCGGGTCCTGGGGGACTACGAGCAGTACTTC CANLMRVLGDYEQYF
few TRBD2 TRBJ2-7 TRBV6-6 TGTGCCAGCAGGACTCTAACTAGCGGGAGTGGCGAGCAGTACTTC CASRTLTSGSGEQYF
NA NA TRBJ2-1 TRBV9 TGTGCCAGCAGCGTGAGGGGTCAAGAGCAGTTCTTC CASSVRGQEQFF
few NA TRBJ1-6 TRBV20-1 TGCAGTGCTAGAGATCAAGGGAATTCACCCCTCCACTTT CSARDQGNSPLHF
NA NA TRBJ2-7 TRBV27 TGTGCCAGCAGTTTGAGGCTAGCCGATACCTACGAGCAGTACTTC CASSLRLADTYEQYF
NA NA TRBJ2-1 TRBV29-1 TGCAGCGCCAGGGTGTTCGATGAGCAGTTCTTC CSARVFDEQFF
NA TRBD2 TRBJ2-1 TRBV11-2 TGTGCCAGCAGCGGGTGGACTAGCGGGTCTTACAATGAGCAGTTCTTC CASSGWTSGSYNEQFF
NA NA TRBJ2-1 TRBV9 TGTGCCAGCAGCCCGGGGGCGCAGGGTGAGCAGTTCTTC CASSPGAQGEQFF
NA NA TRBJ1-5 TRBV20-1 TGCAGTGCTGCAACGGGAGCAGGGTATCAGCCCCAGCATTTT CSAATGAGYQPQHF
few TRBD1 TRBJ2-1 TRBV19 TGTGCCAGTAGTACCCCGGGACAGGGGTACAATGAGCAGTTCTTC CASSTPGQGYNEQFF
NA NA TRBJ2-1 TRBV12-3/TRBV12-4 TGTGCCAGCAGTTTGGCCAGGGGTGTCAATGAGCAGTTCTTC CASSLARGVNEQFF
NA TRBD1 TRBJ2-7 TRBV5-1 TGCGCCAGCAGCCCAAGGACAGGGTCCAATTTCTACGAGCAGTACTTC CASSPRTGSNFYEQYF
NA NA TRBJ1-2 TRBV6-2/TRBV6-3 TGTGCCAGCAGACCGCCGGCGGGCTATGGCTACACCTTC CASRPPAGYGYTF
NA NA TRBJ2-3 TRBV12-3/TRBV12-4 TGTGCCAGCAGTTTCGGTAGCGGTGGTTACACAGATACGCAGTATTTT CASSFGSGGYTDTQYF
NA TRBD2 TRBJ2-1 TRBV6-5 TGTGCCAGCAGTTACGGCGGGAGAGGTGGTGAGCAGTTCTTC CASSYGGRGGEQFF
NA NA TRBJ2-5 TRBV4-1 TGCGCCAGCAGCCAAGTAGGACTCATAGAGACCCAGTACTTC CASSQVGLIETQYF
NA NA TRBJ2-6 TRBV5-1 TGCGCCAGCACCCTGATTGGGGGGCTCTCTGGGGCCAACGTCCTGACTTTC CASTLIGGLSGANVLTF
few NA TRBJ1-1 TRBV5-6 TGTGCCAGCAACCTGCTTAACACTGAAGCTTTCTTT CASNLLNTEAFF
NA NA TRBJ2-5 TRBV29-1 TGCAGCGTTGATCGACACCAAGAGACCCAGTACTTC CSVDRHQETQYF
NA TRBD2 TRBJ2-1 TRBV7-2 TGTGCCAGCAGCTTTCTAGCGGGAGGCCGGAATGAGCAGTTCTTC CASSFLAGGRNEQFF
NA TRBD1 TRBJ2-7 TRBV28 TGTGCCAGCAGTTTATTGGGACAGGGGGAGTACTTC CASSLLGQGEYF
few NA TRBJ1-2 TRBV7-9 TGTGCCAGCAGCCAAGGGGTTTCTAGCTATGGCTACACCTTC CASSQGVSSYGYTF
NA TRBD2 TRBJ2-3 TRBV20-1 TGCAGTGCTACTAGCGGGAGTTGGGATACGCAGTATTTT CSATSGSWDTQYF
few NA TRBJ2-7 TRBV12-3/TRBV12-4 TGTGCCAGCAGCCGAAACTATGGAACTAGCTCATTTCTATACGAGCAGTACTTC CASSRNYGTSSFLYEQYF
few TRBD2 TRBJ2-1 TRBV12-3/TRBV12-4 TGTGCCAGCAGTTTCCTAGCGGGAGGTGGGCATGAGCAGTTCTTC CASSFLAGGGHEQFF
few NA TRBJ1-5 TRBV12-3/TRBV12-4 TGTGCCAGCGACTCGCATGTCCAGCCCCAGCATTTT CASDSHVQPQHF
NA NA TRBJ1-1 TRBV5-1 TGCGCCAGCAGCTTGGCTGACATAATGAACACTGAAGCTTTCTTT CASSLADIMNTEAFF
NA NA TRBJ2-2 TRBV12-3/TRBV12-4 TGTGCCAGCCTAGGCCGCAACACCGGGGAGCTGTTTTTT CASLGRNTGELFF